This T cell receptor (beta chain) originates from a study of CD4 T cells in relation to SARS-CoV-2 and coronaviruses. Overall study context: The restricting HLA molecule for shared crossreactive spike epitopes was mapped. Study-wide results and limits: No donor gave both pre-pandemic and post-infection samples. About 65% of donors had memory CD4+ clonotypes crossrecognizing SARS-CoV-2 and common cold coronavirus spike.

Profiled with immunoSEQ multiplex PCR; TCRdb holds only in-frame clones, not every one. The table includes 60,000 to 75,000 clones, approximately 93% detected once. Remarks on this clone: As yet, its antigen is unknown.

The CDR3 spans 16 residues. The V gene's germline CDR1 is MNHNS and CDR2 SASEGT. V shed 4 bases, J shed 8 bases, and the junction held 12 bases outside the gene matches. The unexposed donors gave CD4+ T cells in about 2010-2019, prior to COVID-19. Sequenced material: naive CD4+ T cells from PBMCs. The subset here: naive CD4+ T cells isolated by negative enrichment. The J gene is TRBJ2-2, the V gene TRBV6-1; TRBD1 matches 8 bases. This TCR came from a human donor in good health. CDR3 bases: TGTGCCAGCAGTGGGCACCCCGCTCAGGGGGCTGGGGAGCTGTTTTTT. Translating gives CASSGHPAQGAGELFF.